Shown below are 20 T cell receptor beta chains from a single sample sequenced in a study of blood T cell repertoires in COVID-19. Some clones are missing from TCRdb's copy, which holds only in-frame ones; the method was immunoSEQ multiplex PCR. The data contain under 150,000 clones, around 80% of them singletons. The source material was PBMCs or T cells enriched from blood (not recorded which). Receptor source: a man aged 35-49 years with acute COVID-19.

This clone was counted only a few times. CDR3 DNA sequence: TGCGCCAGCAGCTCACAGGCAAACGGAAACACCATATATTTT. Its translation is CASSSQANGNTIYF. This rearrangement joins TRBV5-1 to TRBJ1-3; perhaps TRBD1 as D (5 bases). The CDR3 has 14 amino acids. With 3 bases removed from V and 4 bases from J, the gap between germline ends came to 11 bases. In germline, CDR1 is SGHRS, CDR2 YFSETQ.

This clone was observed a few times. The chain has TRBV19 and TRBJ1-2, with D unclear. From germline, CDR1 is LNHDA and CDR2 SQIVND (reference sequence). The CDR3 sequence is 14 residues long. Trimming stripped 3 bases from V and 4 bases from J, with 12 bases between. CDR3 loop: CASSIQAGPYGYTF. Here the CDR3 DNA reads TGTGCCAGTAGTATTCAAGCAGGTCCCTATGGCTACACCTTC.

This sequence joins TRBV5-1 and TRBJ2-3; 12 bases are shared with TRBD2. The V gene's germline CDR1 is SGHRS and CDR2 YFSETQ. V shed 4 bases and J 4 bases; nucleotides not matched to a gene: 7. There are 16 residues in the CDR3. The CDR3: CASSPPTSGSADTQYF. The DNA for the CDR3 is TGCGCCAGCAGCCCCCCGACTAGCGGGAGTGCAGATACGCAGTATTTT.

The V call is TRBV7-6, the J call TRBJ2-7; TRBD2 agrees at 7 bases. CDR1 is SGHVS and CDR2 is FNYEAQ in the germline V gene. The CDR3 contains 15 residues. V was pared by 1 base and J by 2 bases, with 5 bases of the junction left unmatched. The CDR3 loop reads CASSLEERGAYEQYF. CDR3 bases: TGTGCCAGCAGCTTAGAGGAGCGGGGCGCCTACGAGCAGTACTTC.

This sequence joins TRBV9 and TRBJ2-3; D ambiguous. V was pared by 4 bases and J by 5 bases, with 11 bases between. Germline-derived CDR1 and CDR2 are SGDLS and YYNGEE. The CDR3 consists of 13 residues. The CDR3 is CASSSTGQDTQYF. The CDR3 nucleotides read TGTGCCAGCAGCTCGACTGGCCAAGATACGCAGTATTTT.

The V gene is TRBV6-5, the J gene TRBJ1-2; 7 bases align to TRBD1. The germline CDR1 and CDR2 sequences are MNHEY and SVGAGI. With 6 bases clipped from V and 3 bases from J, the junction kept 7 bases outside the gene matches. The CDR3 extends over 14 amino acids. CDR3 region: CASSDRDDDYGYTF. In DNA, the CDR3 is TGTGCCAGCAGCGACAGGGATGACGACTATGGCTACACCTTC.

The genes are TRBV9 and TRBJ2-2, with 8 bases that match TRBD2. The CDR3 length is 17 residues. Per germline, CDR1 SGDLS and CDR2 YYNGEE. The ends lost 4 bases at V and 0 bases at J; junction bases unmatched: 8. The CDR3 spells CASSPSGGGANTGELFF. CDR3 in DNA: TGTGCCAGCAGCCCCTCGGGGGGGGGCGCGAACACCGGGGAGCTGTTTTTT. Based on the CDR3 plus reference TRBV9 and TRBJ2-2, the full variable domain is DSGVTQTPKHLITATGQRVTLRCSPRSGDLSVYWYQQSLDQGLQFLIQYYNGEERAKGNILERFSAQQFPDLHSELNLSSLELGDSALYFCASSPSGGGANTGELFFGEGSRLTVL.

This clone was seen once. The rearrangement uses TRBV4-2 and TRBJ2-1; 10 nucleotides match TRBD2. The CDR3 consists of 15 residues. Trimming cost V 5 bases and J 4 bases; bases outside gene matches: 5. Germline CDR1 is LGHNA and CDR2 is YNFKEQ. The CDR3 DNA reads TGTGCCAGCAGCTACACTAGCGGGGTGTACAATGAGCAGTTCTTC. Amino acids: CASSYTSGVYNEQFF.

The gene calls are TRBV7-9 and TRBJ2-3; 9 bases agree with TRBD2. Germline values: CDR1 SEHNR, CDR2 FQNEAQ (reference sequence). The CDR3 contains 14 residues. The V and J ends lost 6 bases and 5 bases, in that order; junction bases with no gene match: 6. This CDR3 is CASRSGRGGDTQYF. The CDR3 DNA reads TGTGCCAGCAGGAGCGGGCGGGGGGGAGATACGCAGTATTTT. Full variable domain (outside the CDR3, taken from reference TRBV7-9 and TRBJ2-3): DTGVSQNPRHKITKRGQNVTFRCDPISEHNRLYWYRQTLGQGPEFLTYFQNEAQLEKSRLLSDRFSAERPKGSFSTLEIQRTEQGDSAMYLCASRSGRGGDTQYFGPGTRLTVL.

V gene TRBV27 combines with J gene TRBJ2-1; 9 nucleotides match TRBD2. This CDR3 spans 13 amino acids. Germline V gene data show CDR1 as MNHEY and CDR2 as SMNVEV (reference sequence). The V gene end was trimmed by 0 bases and the J gene end by 15 bases; junction bases not matched to a gene: 6. The CDR3 region is CASSLSKDSGRFF. DNA of the CDR3: TGTGCCAGCAGTTTATCGAAGGATAGCGGGAGGTTCTTC.

The chain has TRBV25-1 and TRBJ1-2, with a weak D call TRBD1 (5 bases). The CDR3 is made up of 13 amino acids. Germline values: CDR1 MGHDK, CDR2 SYGVNS. V was shortened by 5 bases and J by 6 bases, with 13 bases between the two germline ends. The CDR3 DNA reads TGTGCCAGCAGTCCAACAGGCCAGGATGGCTACACCTTC. Amino acid sequence: CASSPTGQDGYTF.

The chain links TRBV19 to TRBJ1-1; the D is unclear. The CDR3 spans 13 residues. Germline lookup yields CDR1 LNHDA and CDR2 SQIVND (reference sequence). Trimming removed 4 bases at V and 1 base at J, with 7 bases between. CDR3 coding DNA: TGTGCCAGTAGTACGAGGGCGAACACTGAAGCTTTCTTT. Protein sequence: CASSTRANTEAFF.

V is TRBV2 and J is TRBJ1-5, with 8 bases aligning to TRBD1. Germline values: CDR1 SNHLY, CDR2 FYNNEI. CDR3 length: 14 amino acids. The junction had 7 bases not matched to a gene; V was cut back by 3 bases and J by 9 bases. CDR3 DNA: TGTGCCAGCAGTGAGGGACAGGCAGTTTCGCCCCAGCATTTT. It translates to CASSEGQAVSPQHF.

This sequence joins TRBV18 and TRBJ1-1, with TRBD1 matching over 7 bases. Germline assignment: CDR1 KGHSH and CDR2 LQKENI. V shed 3 bases and J 4 bases; nucleotides not matched to a gene: 5. This CDR3 is built from 14 residues. DNA for the CDR3: TGTGCCAGCTCACCCGGGGACAGTCGCACTGAAGCTTTCTTT. Amino acids: CASSPGDSRTEAFF.

This clone appeared a single time. The chain carries TRBV7-2 and TRBJ1-5; possibly TRBD1 for D (6 bases). Germline V CDR1 and CDR2: SGHTA, FQGNSA. V was trimmed by 3 bases and J by 2 bases, leaving 11 bases between them. The length of the CDR3 is 15 residues. CDR3 amino acids: CASSFRTGRNQPQHF. The CDR3 DNA follows: TGTGCCAGCAGCTTTAGAACAGGGCGCAATCAGCCCCAGCATTTT. The variable domain in full, completed from reference TRBV7-2 and TRBJ1-5, reads GAGVSQSPSNKVTEKGKDVELRCDPISGHTALYWYRQSLGQGLEFLIYFQGNSAPDKSGLPSDRFSAERTGGSVSTLTIQRTQQEDSAVYLCASSFRTGRNQPQHFGDGTRLSIL.

V usage is TRBV7-2 and J usage is TRBJ1-6; no clear D gene. V was pared by 0 bases and J by 5 bases, with 11 bases between. CDR3 size: 16 residues. CDR1 is SGHTA, CDR2 FQGNSA, per germline. CDR3 residues: CASSLAAASDNSPLHF. The CDR3 DNA reads TGTGCCAGCAGCTTAGCGGCGGCTTCGGATAATTCACCCCTCCACTTT.

The chain combines TRBV9 with TRBJ2-1; a possible D gene is TRBD2 (5 bases). The CDR3 loop spans 16 amino acids. The V end lost 3 bases, the J end lost 4 bases, and 17 bases lay between the germline ends. Looked up from germline, CDR1 is SGDLS and CDR2 is YYNGEE. The CDR3 bases are TGTGCCAGCAGCGCCCCGGTCGGGGAAGGGTACAATGAGCAGTTCTTC. As protein: CASSAPVGEGYNEQFF.

This sequence joins TRBV27 and TRBJ2-3, with a possible D match to TRBD1 (6 bases). CDR1 is MNHEY and CDR2 is SMNVEV in the germline V gene (reference sequence). With 6 bases removed from V and 6 bases from J, the gap between germline ends came to 13 bases. The CDR3 consists of 13 residues. CDR3 DNA sequence: TGTGCCAGCAGCCGATCACAGGGTGATACGCAGTATTTT. Residues: CASSRSQGDTQYF.

The V call is TRBV25-1, the J call TRBJ2-7; D uncertain. Germline V gives CDR1 MGHDK, CDR2 SYGVNS. The CDR3 is 12 amino acids. V lost 1 base, J lost 1 base, and 2 bases lay in between. The CDR3 here is CASSESSYEQYF. In DNA form, the CDR3 reads TGTGCCAGCAGTGAATCATCCTACGAGCAGTACTTC.

This chain joins TRBV4-1 and TRBJ2-3; TRBD2 matches at 9 bases. The V gene's germline CDR1 is MGHRA and CDR2 YSYEKL. V gave up 6 bases and J gave up 2 bases; unmatched junction bases: 9. The CDR3 covers 16 residues. CDR3 sequence (DNA): TGCGCCAGCAGTCACTCACTAGCGGGCGTCACAGATACGCAGTATTTT. Translated: CASSHSLAGVTDTQYF.